The 5 T cell receptor beta chains reported below all come from one sample, sequenced in a study of blood T cell repertoires in COVID-19. Some clones are missing from TCRdb's copy, which holds only in-frame ones; the method was immunoSEQ multiplex PCR. Among approximately 25,000 clones listed, roughly 87% were seen once. The material sequenced was peripheral blood. The source is a man aged 50 to 59 with active COVID-19.

The chain recombines TRBV12-3 or TRBV12-4 with TRBJ2-7; TRBD2 is a possible D gene (5 bases). The CDR3 has 13 residues. V was trimmed by 7 bases and J by 4 bases, leaving 14 bases between them. The CDR3 DNA sequence: TGTGCCAGCATGAGCGGAGACCGATACGAGCAGTACTTC. This translates into CASMSGDRYEQYF.

This chain uses TRBV25-1 with TRBJ2-1; 12 positions agree with TRBD2. The CDR3 length is 16 residues. From germline, CDR1 is MGHDK and CDR2 SYGVNS. V gave up 6 bases and J gave up 10 bases; unmatched junction bases: 13. The chain's CDR3 is CASSPRESSGRGEQFF. The CDR3 DNA is TGTGCCAGCAGCCCAAGGGAGTCTAGCGGGAGGGGAGAGCAGTTCTTC.

The chain is built from TRBV9 and TRBJ2-3; tentative D call: TRBD1 (6 bases). CDR1 and CDR2 from the germline V gene are SGDLS and YYNGEE. V lost 4 bases, J lost 0 bases, and 15 bases lay in between. The CDR3 spans 16 residues. CDR3 in DNA: TGTGCCAGCAGCACCGGGACAATCTATAGCACAGATACGCAGTATTTT. Translating it yields CASSTGTIYSTDTQYF.

This clone has more than one count but fewer than ten. This chain uses TRBV19 with TRBJ2-1, with 10 bases that match TRBD1. This CDR3 is 17 amino acids long. Germline V gene sequence: CDR1 LNHDA, CDR2 SQIVND (reference sequence). After removal of 4 bases from V and 1 base from J, the junction contained 7 bases not matched to a gene. The DNA for the CDR3 is TGTGCCAGTAGTAAGGACAGGGGGTACGGGTCCTACAATGAGCAGTTCTTC. It translates to CASSKDRGYGSYNEQFF.

The chain employs TRBV19 and TRBJ2-1; 7 bases are shared with TRBD2. Trimming removed 7 bases from V and 4 bases from J; junction bases left unmatched: 7. The CDR3 length is 14 residues. The germline CDR1 and CDR2 sequences are LNHDA and SQIVND (reference sequence). CDR3: CASNWAGDYNEQFF. Here the CDR3 DNA reads TGTGCCAGTAATTGGGCGGGAGATTACAATGAGCAGTTCTTC.